A selection of T cell receptor beta chains follows, all from one sample in a study of beta chain features in type 1 diabetes. Sequencing was performed with immunoSEQ multiplex PCR; in TCRdb, only in-frame clones are kept and a portion is missing. The table records under 200,000 clones, 9% to 10% of them present only once. Sequencing was done on a sample of central memory CD4+ T cells from blood. The source is a woman younger than 35 in good health. Each CDR3 is given with its conserved first and last residue. D genes are given only for firm matches. Only some rows state a clone size, as once, few, many or a class for expanded clones.

CDR3 DNA	CDR3 protein	clone size	J gene	V gene	D gene
TGTGCCTGGACTAGCGGGGCTAGCACAGATACGCAGTATTTT	CAWTSGASTDTQYF	few	TRBJ2-3	TRBV30	TRBD2
TGTGCCAGCAGCCAAGAACAGGGGGGTGGCTATGGCTACACCTTC	CASSQEQGGGYGYTF	few	TRBJ1-2	TRBV4-2	TRBD1
TGTGCCAGCAGCTTTACATCCTACGAGCAGTACTTC	CASSFTSYEQYF	NA	TRBJ2-7	TRBV7-2	NA
TGCGCCAGCAGCTTGGCTGCAGGCTACAGCCCCCAAGAGACCCAGTACTTC	CASSLAAGYSPQETQYF	NA	TRBJ2-5	TRBV5-1	NA
TGTGCCAGCAGCTCCACCCGACAGGGGTTCGGCTACACCTTC	CASSSTRQGFGYTF	NA	TRBJ1-2	TRBV7-2	TRBD1
TGTGCCAGCAGCCAGGACAGGGGGAAAGGCTACACCTTC	CASSQDRGKGYTF	NA	TRBJ1-2	TRBV7-2	TRBD1
TGTGCCAGCAGTTACTCGACAGGTGCAGCCTACGAGCAGTACTTC	CASSYSTGAAYEQYF	NA	TRBJ2-7	TRBV6-6	NA
TGCGCCAGCAGCTCCCAAGCCAGGGGGAACACTGAAGCTTTCTTT	CASSSQARGNTEAFF	many	TRBJ1-1	TRBV5-1	NA
TGTGCCAGCAGTTTAACATGGACAGATGAAGCTTTCTTT	CASSLTWTDEAFF	few	TRBJ1-1	TRBV27	NA
TGTGCCAGCAGAATCTCCCAAGCCAACTACGAGCAGTACTTC	CASRISQANYEQYF	NA	TRBJ2-7	TRBV27	NA
TGTGCCAGTACCCCCTCGGGGAGAGCGAACTATGGCTACACCTTC	CASTPSGRANYGYTF	few	TRBJ1-2	TRBV19	NA
TGTGCCAGCAGCGTAGATTCGGGGCAGCCCCAGCATTTT	CASSVDSGQPQHF	few	TRBJ1-5	TRBV9	NA
TGCGCCAGCTCTAAGAAGGAGGGGGCGAGAGGGACTGAAGCTTTCTTT	CASSKKEGARGTEAFF	NA	TRBJ1-1	TRBV4-1	TRBD1
TGTGCCACCAGCAGGTCACAGGGGGCGTACGAGCAGTACTTC	CATSRSQGAYEQYF	NA	TRBJ2-7	TRBV15	TRBD1
TGCGCCAGCAGCTTGTCGACTGGATCAGATACGCAGTATTTT	CASSLSTGSDTQYF	few	TRBJ2-3	TRBV5-1	NA
TGTGCCAGCAGCTTGGGAGGGACGAACACTGAAGCTTTCTTT	CASSLGGTNTEAFF	NA	TRBJ1-1	TRBV7-2	NA
TGTGCCAGCAGCTCGATCCAGGGGGCAGGCAATCAGCCCCAGCATTTT	CASSSIQGAGNQPQHF	few	TRBJ1-5	TRBV7-9	TRBD1
TGTGCCAGCAGTGAAGGGACAGGGAGCTACGAGCAGTACTTC	CASSEGTGSYEQYF	few	TRBJ2-7	TRBV2	TRBD1
TGCGCCAGCAGCACGGACACTAGCGGGGGAAAGACCCAGTACTTC	CASSTDTSGGKTQYF	few	TRBJ2-5	TRBV5-1	TRBD2
TGTGCCAGCAGTCACCGGGAGACCCAGTACTTC	CASSHRETQYF	few	TRBJ2-5	TRBV6-5	NA
TGTGCCAGCAGCCAAAGGCGGGTAAGAGAGACCCAGTACTTC	CASSQRRVRETQYF	few	TRBJ2-5	TRBV11-2	NA
TGTGCCAGCAGCCACCGGGAAAGACACGGCGAGACCCAGTACTTC	CASSHRERHGETQYF	NA	TRBJ2-5	TRBV7-9	NA
TGCGCCAGCAGCTTCCAGGGGACGGTGAACACTGAAGCTTTCTTT	CASSFQGTVNTEAFF	few	TRBJ1-1	TRBV5-1	NA
TGTGCCAGCAGACCCGGACTAGCGGGGGGTTACGAGCAGTACTTC	CASRPGLAGGYEQYF	NA	TRBJ2-7	TRBV2	TRBD2
TGTGCCAGCTCACAGGACAGCTATAATTCACCCCTCCACTTT	CASSQDSYNSPLHF	NA	TRBJ1-6	TRBV18	NA
TGCGCCAGCAGCTTAGCAGGGGCCCCCACAGATACGCAGTATTTT	CASSLAGAPTDTQYF	few	TRBJ2-3	TRBV5-1	NA
TGCGCCAGCAGCTTTGGACAGGGGAATTCGAGAACCGGGGAGCTGTTTTTT	CASSFGQGNSRTGELFF	NA	TRBJ2-2	TRBV5-1	TRBD1
TGCGCCAGCAGCCTACAGAGCTCTGGGGCCAACGTCCTGACTTTC	CASSLQSSGANVLTF	many	TRBJ2-6	TRBV5-1	NA
TGTGCCTGGCGGGCAGGGATCCGAGGCTACACCTTC	CAWRAGIRGYTF	few	TRBJ1-2	TRBV30	NA
TGTGCCAGCAGCTTAGGACAGAACATTCAGTACTTC	CASSLGQNIQYF	NA	TRBJ2-4	TRBV7-9	NA
TGTGCCTGGAGAACGGGGAACACTGAAGCTTTCTTT	CAWRTGNTEAFF	few	TRBJ1-1	TRBV30	NA
TGTGCCATCGAATCGAACCTAGCGGGAGCCCGGCCCGGGGAGCTGTTTTTT	CAIESNLAGARPGELFF	NA	TRBJ2-2	TRBV10-3	TRBD2
TGTGCCAGCAGCTTAATAGCGACCCTGTCAGATACGCAGTATTTT	CASSLIATLSDTQYF	many	TRBJ2-3	TRBV11-2	NA
TGTGCCAGTAGCGAAAGGCCGGTGGTGAATGAGCAGTTCTTC	CASSERPVVNEQFF	many	TRBJ2-1	TRBV27	NA
TGTGCCAGCAGTTCCGACTGGGTCCCGCAGTATTTT	CASSSDWVPQYF	few	TRBJ2-3	TRBV2	NA
TGTGCCAGCAGCGGACTCGGTTTATCGGAGACCCAGTACTTC	CASSGLGLSETQYF	few	TRBJ2-5	TRBV9	NA
TGCGCCAGCAGCTTGGAGCTAGCGGGAGTAACCGGGGAGCTGTTTTTT	CASSLELAGVTGELFF	few	TRBJ2-2	TRBV5-1	TRBD2
TGTGCCAGCAGCTTAGCGCTGAGAGAAAAACTGTTTTTT	CASSLALREKLFF	few	TRBJ1-4	TRBV7-2	NA
TGCGCCAGCAGCTTGGAGGGGCTTCTGAACACTGAAGCTTTCTTT	CASSLEGLLNTEAFF	few	TRBJ1-1	TRBV5-1	NA
TGCAGCGTAAGGACAGACACAGATACGCAGTATTTT	CSVRTDTDTQYF	few	TRBJ2-3	TRBV29-1	NA
TGTGCCAGCAGCCCCAGGACTAGCGGGGGACAAGAGACCCAGTACTTC	CASSPRTSGGQETQYF	NA	TRBJ2-5	TRBV5-4	TRBD2